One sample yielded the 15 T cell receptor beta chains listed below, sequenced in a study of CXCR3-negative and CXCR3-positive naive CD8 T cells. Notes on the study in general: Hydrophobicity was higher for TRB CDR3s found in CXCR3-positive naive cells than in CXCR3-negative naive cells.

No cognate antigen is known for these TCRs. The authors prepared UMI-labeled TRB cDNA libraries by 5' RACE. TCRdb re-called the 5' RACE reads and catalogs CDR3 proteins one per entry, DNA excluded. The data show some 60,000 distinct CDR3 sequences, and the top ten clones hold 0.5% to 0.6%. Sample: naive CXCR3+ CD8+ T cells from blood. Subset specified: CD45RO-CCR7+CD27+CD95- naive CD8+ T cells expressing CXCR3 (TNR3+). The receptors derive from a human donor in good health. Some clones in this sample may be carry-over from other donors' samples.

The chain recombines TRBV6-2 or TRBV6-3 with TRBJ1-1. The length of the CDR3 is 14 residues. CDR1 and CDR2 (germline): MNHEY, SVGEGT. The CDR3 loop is CASSYVGRGTEAFF.

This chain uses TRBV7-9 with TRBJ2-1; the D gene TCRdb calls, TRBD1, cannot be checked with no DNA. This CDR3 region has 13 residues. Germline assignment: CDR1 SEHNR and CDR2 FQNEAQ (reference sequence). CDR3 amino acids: CASSSTGGDEQFF.

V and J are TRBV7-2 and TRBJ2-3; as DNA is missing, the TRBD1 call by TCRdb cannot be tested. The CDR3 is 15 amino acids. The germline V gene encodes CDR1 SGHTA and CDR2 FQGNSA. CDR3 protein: CASSPPGMLWDTQYF. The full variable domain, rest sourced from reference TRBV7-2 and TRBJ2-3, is GAGVSQSPSNKVTEKGKDVELRCDPISGHTALYWYRQSLGQGLEFLIYFQGNSAPDKSGLPSDRFSAERTGGSVSTLTIQRTQQEDSAVYLCASSPPGMLWDTQYFGPGTRLTVL.

This chain's CDR3 is CSARHADRGYEQYF. The gene calls are TRBV20-1 and TRBJ2-7; checking the TCRdb D call of TRBD1 is not possible without DNA. The length of the CDR3 is 14 residues. Germline V gives CDR1 DFQATT, CDR2 SNEGSKA (reference sequence).

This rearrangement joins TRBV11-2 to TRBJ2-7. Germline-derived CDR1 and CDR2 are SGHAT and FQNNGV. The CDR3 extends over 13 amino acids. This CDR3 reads CASRVAKSYEQYF.

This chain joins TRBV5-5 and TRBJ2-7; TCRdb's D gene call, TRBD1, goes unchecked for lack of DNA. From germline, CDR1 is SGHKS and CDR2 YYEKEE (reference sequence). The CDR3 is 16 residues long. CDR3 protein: CASSSPGQGTSYEQYF.

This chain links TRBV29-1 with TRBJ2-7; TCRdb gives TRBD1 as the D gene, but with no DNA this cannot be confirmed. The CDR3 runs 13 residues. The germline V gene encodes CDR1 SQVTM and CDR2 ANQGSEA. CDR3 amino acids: CSVGTGDSYEQYF.

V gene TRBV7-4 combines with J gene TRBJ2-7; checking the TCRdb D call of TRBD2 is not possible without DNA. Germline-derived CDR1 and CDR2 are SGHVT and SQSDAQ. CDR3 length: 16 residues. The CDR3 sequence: CASSFHRGGLKYEQYF.

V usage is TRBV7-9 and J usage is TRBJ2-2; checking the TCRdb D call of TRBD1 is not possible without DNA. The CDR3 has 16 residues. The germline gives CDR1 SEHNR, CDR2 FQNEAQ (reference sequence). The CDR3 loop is CASSAPGTGNTGELFF.

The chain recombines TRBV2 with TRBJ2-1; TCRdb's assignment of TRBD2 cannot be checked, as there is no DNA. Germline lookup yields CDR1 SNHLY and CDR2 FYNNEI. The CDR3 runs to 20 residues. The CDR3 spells CATRRGIAGGILSPSSEQFF.

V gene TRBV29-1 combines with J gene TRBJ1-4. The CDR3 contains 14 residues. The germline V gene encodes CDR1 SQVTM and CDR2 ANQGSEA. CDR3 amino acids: CSATGNEPAEKLFF. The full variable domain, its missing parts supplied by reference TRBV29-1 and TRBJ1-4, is SAVISQKPSRDICQRGTSLTIQCQVDSQVTMMFWYRQQPGQSLTLIATANQGSEATYESGFVIDKFPISRPNLTFSTLTVSNMSPEDSSIYLCSATGNEPAEKLFFGSGTQLSVL.

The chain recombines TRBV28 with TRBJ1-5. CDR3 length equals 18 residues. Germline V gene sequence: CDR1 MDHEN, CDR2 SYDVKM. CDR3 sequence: CASSLLNRGELGNQPQHF.

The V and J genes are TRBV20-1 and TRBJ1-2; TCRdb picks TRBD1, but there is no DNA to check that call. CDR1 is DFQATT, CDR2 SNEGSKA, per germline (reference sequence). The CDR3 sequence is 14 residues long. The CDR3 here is CSARDYTGDHGYTF.

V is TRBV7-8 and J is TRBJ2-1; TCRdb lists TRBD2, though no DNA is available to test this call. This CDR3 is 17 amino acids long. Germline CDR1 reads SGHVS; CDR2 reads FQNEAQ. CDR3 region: CASSFPTSGGIYNEQFF.

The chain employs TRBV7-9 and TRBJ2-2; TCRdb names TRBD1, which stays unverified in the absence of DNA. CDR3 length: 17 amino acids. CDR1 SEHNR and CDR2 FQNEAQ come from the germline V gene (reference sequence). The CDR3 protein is CASSLGPVGIYTGELFF.